This TCR beta chain was sequenced for a study of cytotoxic CD8 clonotypes in ibrutinib-treated CLL. Concerning this clone itself: No antigen is known for it.

The CDR3 is made up of 17 amino acids. Germline CDR1 is LGHNA and CDR2 is YSLEER. V shed 0 bases, J shed 7 bases, and the junction held 7 bases outside the gene matches. Overall study findings and caveats: Investigators sampled sustained-remission and progressing patients at differing times.

Repertoires were generated with immunoSEQ multiplex PCR, while TCRdb's copy carries only in-frame clones and drops some. In the table there are approximately 330,000 clones, about 80% of which are singletons. The source was PBMCs, collected before ibrutinib treatment. The J gene is TRBJ2-2, the V gene TRBV4-3, with TRBD1 identical over 11 bases. This TCR was recovered from a human donor with chronic lymphocytic leukemia. CDR3 in DNA: TGCGCCAGCAGCCAAGAAGGGACAGGGGGACATAACGGGGAGCTGTTTTTT. Its protein product is CASSQEGTGGHNGELFF.